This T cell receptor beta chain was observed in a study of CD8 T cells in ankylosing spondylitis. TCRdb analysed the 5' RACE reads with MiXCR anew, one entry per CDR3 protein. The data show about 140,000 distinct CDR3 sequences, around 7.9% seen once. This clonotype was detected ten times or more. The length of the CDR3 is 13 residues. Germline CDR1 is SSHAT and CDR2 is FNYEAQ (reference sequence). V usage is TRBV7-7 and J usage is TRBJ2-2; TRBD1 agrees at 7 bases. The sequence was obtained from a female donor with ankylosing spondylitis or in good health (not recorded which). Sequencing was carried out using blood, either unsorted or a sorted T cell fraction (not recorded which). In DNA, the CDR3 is TGTGCTCTTAGGGGGCTTGGCACCGGGGAGCTGTTTTTT. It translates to CALRGLGTGELFF.